This T cell receptor (beta chain) was identified in a study of control samples from healthy donors and cancer patients. The CDR3 runs to 19 residues. CDR1 and CDR2 (germline): LNHDA, SQIVND (reference sequence). V dropped 9 bases and J dropped 0 bases, with 24 bases sitting between them. TCRdb's table, derived via immunoSEQ multiplex PCR, lists solely in-frame clones and lacks some. The table has 45,000 to 55,000 clones, roughly 93% seen once. This TCR derives from a woman in her fifties or sixties with head and neck cancer. What was sequenced was PBMCs. The chain joins TRBV19 to TRBJ2-6; TRBD2 might be the D (5 bases). The CDR3 loop is CASSRLEAGSFSGANVLTF. Here the CDR3 DNA reads TGTGCCAGCAGTCGGTTGGAGGCAGGCTCCTTCTCTGGGGCCAACGTCCTGACTTTC.